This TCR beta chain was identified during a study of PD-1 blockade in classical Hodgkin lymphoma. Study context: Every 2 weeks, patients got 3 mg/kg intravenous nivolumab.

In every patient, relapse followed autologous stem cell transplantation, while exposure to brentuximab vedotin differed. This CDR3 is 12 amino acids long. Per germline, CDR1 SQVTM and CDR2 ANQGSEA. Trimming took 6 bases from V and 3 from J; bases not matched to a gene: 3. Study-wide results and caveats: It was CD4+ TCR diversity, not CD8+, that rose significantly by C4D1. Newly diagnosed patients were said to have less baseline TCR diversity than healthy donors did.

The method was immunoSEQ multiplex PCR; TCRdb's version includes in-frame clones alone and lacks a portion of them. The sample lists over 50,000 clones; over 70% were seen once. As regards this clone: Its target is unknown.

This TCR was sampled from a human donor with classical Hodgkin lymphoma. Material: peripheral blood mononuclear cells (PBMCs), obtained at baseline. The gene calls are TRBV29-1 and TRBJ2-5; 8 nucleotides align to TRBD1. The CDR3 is CSVTTGEETQYF. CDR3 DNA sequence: TGCAGCGTGACGACAGGGGAAGAGACCCAGTACTTC.